Sequencing of this TCR beta chain was carried out in a study of blood T cell repertoires in COVID-19. V was pared by 6 bases and J by 5 bases, with 8 bases of the junction left unmatched. The germline V gene encodes CDR1 SGHVS and CDR2 FNYEAQ. This CDR3 comprises 16 residues. Clones were sequenced by immunoSEQ multiplex PCR, and TCRdb holds only the in-frame ones, with some missing. Here the sample spans about 16,000 clones, 90% to 95% being singletons. The chain employs TRBV7-6 and TRBJ2-3; 13 bases are shared with TRBD2. Sequencing was carried out using peripheral blood. This sequence was found in a man aged 60 to 75 with active COVID-19. The DNA for the CDR3 is TGTGCCAGCAGTCATAGACTAGCGGGGGGCGTAGATACGCAGTATTTT. Amino acids: CASSHRLAGGVDTQYF.